These 14 T cell receptor beta chains were sequenced from one sample in a study of T cell responses to AZD1222 COVID-19 vaccine. Sequencing used immunoSEQ multiplex PCR; TCRdb keeps in-frame clones, though not all of them. Among approximately 120,000 clones listed, around 89% were seen once. Specimen: peripheral blood, collected on day 0 of MenACWY control vaccination. These receptor sequences come from an adult in good health.

The chain is built from TRBV5-1 and TRBJ1-5; a weak D match, TRBD1 (5 bases). Germline CDR1 is SGHRS and CDR2 is YFSETQ. V lost 7 bases, J lost 1 base, and 18 bases lay in between. This CDR3 spans 16 amino acids. The CDR3 protein is CASAPGGEQSNQPQHF. CDR3 DNA sequence: TGCGCCAGCGCCCCGGGGGGGGAACAGAGCAATCAGCCCCAGCATTTT.

V usage is TRBV24-1 and J usage is TRBJ2-2; possibly TRBD1 or TRBD2 for D (7 bases each). This CDR3 region has 16 residues. Trimming cost V 3 bases and J 3 bases, with 13 bases left between them. Germline loops: CDR1 KGHDR, CDR2 SFDVKD. In DNA, the CDR3 is TGTGCCACCAGTGATCGGGCAGGGGGGGACACCGGGGAGCTGTTTTTT. It codes for CATSDRAGGDTGELFF.

This chain uses TRBV4-2 with TRBJ2-1; 12 bases line up with TRBD2. CDR3 length equals 16 residues. The V and J ends lost 7 bases and 4 bases, in that order; junction bases with no gene match: 8. Germline values: CDR1 LGHNA, CDR2 YNFKEQ. CDR3 coding DNA: TGTGCCAGCACGCAAAGACTAGCGGGAGATTACAATGAGCAGTTCTTC. The encoded protein is CASTQRLAGDYNEQFF.

This clone was observed a few times. Within the sample, other DNA sequences also encode this same CDR3. The rearrangement uses TRBV3-1 (or the pseudogene TRBV3-2) and TRBJ1-5; D call uncertain. The CDR3 covers 12 residues. The V gene lost 1 base and the J gene lost 4 bases, with 2 bases spanning the gap. CDR1 is LGHDT and CDR2 is YNNKEL in the germline V gene (reference sequence). The CDR3 loop reads CASSQVNQPQHF. DNA of the CDR3: TGTGCCAGCAGCCAAGTGAATCAGCCCCAGCATTTT.

The chain combines TRBV6-5 with TRBJ2-1; a weak D match, TRBD2 (5 bases). Trimming stripped 4 bases from V and 0 bases from J, with 10 bases between. This CDR3 contains 15 residues. Germline assignment: CDR1 MNHEY and CDR2 SVGAGI. The CDR3 nucleotides read TGTGCCAGCAGTTTACGAGGGAGCTCCTACAATGAGCAGTTCTTC. Protein sequence: CASSLRGSSYNEQFF.

This chain links TRBV4-2 with TRBJ1-2; possible D gene TRBD1, 6 bases. V lost 0 bases and J 8 bases, leaving 10 bases between the germline ends. Per the germline V gene, CDR1 is LGHNA and CDR2 is YNFKEQ. The CDR3 runs to 13 residues. The CDR3 spells CASSQDGTSGYTF. The CDR3, as DNA: TGTGCCAGCAGCCAAGATGGGACATCCGGCTACACCTTC.

The CDR3 here is CASGFGTSNSNQPQHF. The DNA for the CDR3 is TGTGCTAGTGGTTTCGGGACGTCTAATAGCAATCAGCCCCAGCATTTT. The genes are TRBV12-5 and TRBJ1-5; possibly TRBD1 for D (5 bases). Per the germline V gene, CDR1 is LGHNT and CDR2 is FRNRAP. The V end lost 3 bases, the J end lost 0 bases, and 12 bases lay between the germline ends. The CDR3 extends over 16 amino acids.

The chain links TRBV9 to TRBJ2-1, with TRBD1 matching 8 bases. V shed 0 bases, J shed 6 bases, and the junction held 2 bases outside the gene matches. Germline V gene sequence: CDR1 SGDLS, CDR2 YYNGEE. CDR3 length equals 14 residues. The CDR3 loop is CASSVDGQGNEQFF. The CDR3 coding sequence is TGTGCCAGCAGCGTAGATGGACAGGGCAATGAGCAGTTCTTC.

This sequence joins TRBV30 and TRBJ2-7; perhaps TRBD2 as D (6 bases). V lost 0 bases and J lost 4, with 13 bases in between. The CDR3 sequence is 14 residues long. Germline CDR1 is GTSNPN and CDR2 is SVGIG (reference sequence). The chain's CDR3 is CAWSVAEGAYEQYF. CDR3 sequence (DNA): TGTGCCTGGAGTGTAGCGGAGGGAGCTTACGAGCAGTACTTC.

The chain combines TRBV10-3 with TRBJ1-1, with a possible D match to TRBD1 (5 bases). From germline, CDR1 is ENHRY and CDR2 SYGVKD. The CDR3 covers 13 residues. Trimming left V 8 bases short and J 4 bases short, with 14 bases between. The CDR3 DNA reads TGTGCCATCGCTGGCGGGGACTCCACTGAAGCTTTCTTT. Amino acids: CAIAGGDSTEAFF.

This clone occurred once. The V and J genes are TRBV4-2 and TRBJ1-1; D unclear. The CDR3 contains 14 residues. Per germline, CDR1 LGHNA and CDR2 YNFKEQ. Trimming stripped 1 base from V and 0 bases from J, with 6 bases between. CDR3 bases: TGTGCCAGCAGCCAAGGAGAGTTGAACACTGAAGCTTTCTTT. Protein product: CASSQGELNTEAFF.

This clone occurred once. The chain joins TRBV6-5 to TRBJ1-5; 7 positions agree with TRBD1. Germline V lookup: CDR1 MNHEY, CDR2 SVGAGI. The trim removed 7 bases at V and 2 bases at J, leaving 5 bases unmatched. CDR3 length: 14 residues. The CDR3 DNA reads TGTGCCAGCACGGCAGGGGGAGGCAATCAGCCCCAGCATTTT. Its protein is CASTAGGGNQPQHF.

The J gene is TRBJ2-1, the V gene TRBV3-1 (or the pseudogene TRBV3-2), with a weak D call TRBD1 (5 bases). The CDR3 sequence is 13 residues long. Trimming shortened V by 2 bases and J by 8 bases, and 10 bases separated the two germline ends. The germline CDR1 and CDR2 sequences are LGHDT and YNNKEL (reference sequence). The CDR3 spells CASSQQGGDEQFF. For the CDR3, the DNA is TGTGCCAGCAGCCAACAGGGTGGGGATGAGCAGTTCTTC.

The chain is built from TRBV12-3 or TRBV12-4 and TRBJ2-1; 7 bases align to TRBD2. The CDR3 is 13 amino acids. With V trimmed by 4 bases and J by 13 bases, 10 bases remained unmatched. The chain's CDR3 is CASSSQASGGQFF. Written as DNA, the CDR3 is TGTGCCAGCAGTTCCCAGGCTAGCGGAGGTCAGTTCTTC.